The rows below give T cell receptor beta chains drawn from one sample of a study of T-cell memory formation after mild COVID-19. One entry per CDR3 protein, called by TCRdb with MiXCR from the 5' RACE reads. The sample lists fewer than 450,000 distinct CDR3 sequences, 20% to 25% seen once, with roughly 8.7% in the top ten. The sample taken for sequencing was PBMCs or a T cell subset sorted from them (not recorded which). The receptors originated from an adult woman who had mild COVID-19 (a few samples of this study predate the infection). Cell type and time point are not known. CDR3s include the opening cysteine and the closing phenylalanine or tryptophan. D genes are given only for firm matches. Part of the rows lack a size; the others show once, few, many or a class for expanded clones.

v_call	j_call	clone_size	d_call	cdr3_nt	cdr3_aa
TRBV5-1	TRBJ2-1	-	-	TGCGCCAGCAGCTTGGACGGGGACTCCTACAATGAGCAGTTCTTC	CASSLDGDSYNEQFF
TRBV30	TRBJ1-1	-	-	TGTGCCTGGAGTGATGGGAGGAACACTGAAGCTTTCTTT	CAWSDGRNTEAFF
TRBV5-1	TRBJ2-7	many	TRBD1	TGTGCCAGCAGCCCCGGGACAGGGCCCTACGAGCAGTACTTC	CASSPGTGPYEQYF
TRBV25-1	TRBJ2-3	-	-	TGTGCCAGCAGTTTCATAACGCGGTCCAATACCACAGATACGCAGTATTTT	CASSFITRSNTTDTQYF
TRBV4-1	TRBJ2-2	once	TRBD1	TGCGCCAGCAGCCACCCGGACAGGGAAGGGGAGCTGTTTTTT	CASSHPDREGELFF
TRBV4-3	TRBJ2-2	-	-	TGCGCCAGCAGCCAACACAGAAACACCGGGGAGCTGTTTTTT	CASSQHRNTGELFF
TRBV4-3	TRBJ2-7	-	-	TGCGCCAGCAGCCAAGCTCTTAAAAGGGGCGAGCAGTACTTC	CASSQALKRGEQYF
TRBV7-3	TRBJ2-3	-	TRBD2	TGTGCCAGCAGCACATCGACTAGCGGGGGGGCCGCAGATACGCAGTATTTT	CASSTSTSGGAADTQYF
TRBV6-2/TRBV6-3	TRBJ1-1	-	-	TGTGCCAGCAGTTATGAGTACACTGAAGCTTTCTTT	CASSYEYTEAFF
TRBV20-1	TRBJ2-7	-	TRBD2	TGCAGTGCTAGAGATGCAATAGCGGGGCCCCCGGGGGTCCACGAGCAGTACTTC	CSARDAIAGPPGVHEQYF
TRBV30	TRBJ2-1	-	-	TGTGCCTGGAGTTCCCTCGACCGGTATGAGCAGTTCTTC	CAWSSLDRYEQFF
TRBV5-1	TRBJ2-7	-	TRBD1	TGCGCCAGCAGTGATGGGACAGGGAGAACCTACGAGCAGTACTTC	CASSDGTGRTYEQYF
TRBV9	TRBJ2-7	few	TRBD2	TGTGCCAGCAGCGTGGACGGACTAGCGGGGTACGAGCAGTACTTC	CASSVDGLAGYEQYF
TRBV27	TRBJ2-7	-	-	TGTGCCAGCAGTTCACTAGCAAAAAGCTACGAGCAGTACTTC	CASSSLAKSYEQYF
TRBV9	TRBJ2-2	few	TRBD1	TGTGCCAGCAGCTTACACAGGGGGCAGGGCGGGGAGCTGTTTTTT	CASSLHRGQGGELFF
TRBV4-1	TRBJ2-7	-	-	TGCGCCAGCAGTCGCAGGGAGGGGGTCAACGAGCAGTACTTC	CASSRREGVNEQYF
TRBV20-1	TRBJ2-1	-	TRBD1	TGCAGTGCTAGAAGACAGGGATCTCCCTACAATGAGCAGTTCTTC	CSARRQGSPYNEQFF
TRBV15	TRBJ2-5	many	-	TGTGCCACCAGCAGAGATTCGGGGGAAGAGACCCAGTACTTC	CATSRDSGEETQYF
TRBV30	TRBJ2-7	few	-	TGTGCCTGGGGGAGAGAGTCCTACGAGCAGTACTTC	CAWGRESYEQYF
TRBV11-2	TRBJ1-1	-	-	TGTGCCAGCAGCGATTGGAGGACTAACACTGAAGCTTTCTTT	CASSDWRTNTEAFF
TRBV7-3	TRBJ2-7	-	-	TGTGCCAGCAGCGCAGACAGTCACTACGAGCAGTACTTC	CASSADSHYEQYF
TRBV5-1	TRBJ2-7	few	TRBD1	TGCGCCAGCAGCTCCCCGGGACAGGGATTCCACGAGCAGTACTTC	CASSSPGQGFHEQYF
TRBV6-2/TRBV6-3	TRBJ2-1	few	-	TGTGCCAGCAGTTACCCGACACACCACAATGAGCAGTTCTTC	CASSYPTHHNEQFF
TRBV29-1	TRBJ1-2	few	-	TGCAGCGTTGAAGATTGGTCAGGACTTAACTATGGCTACACCTTC	CSVEDWSGLNYGYTF
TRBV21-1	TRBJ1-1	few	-	TGTGCCAGCAGCACCGAAACTGAAAACACTGAAGCTTTCTTT	CASSTETENTEAFF
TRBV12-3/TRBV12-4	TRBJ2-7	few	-	TGTGCCAGCGGGGCGGGGAATTCCTACGAGCAGTACTTC	CASGAGNSYEQYF
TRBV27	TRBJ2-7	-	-	TGTACCAGCAGTTTAAGGCGTCGCTACGAGCAGTACTTC	CTSSLRRRYEQYF
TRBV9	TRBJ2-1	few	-	TGTGCCAGCAGCCCCTGGGGCGAAGGGGATGAGCAGTTCTTC	CASSPWGEGDEQFF
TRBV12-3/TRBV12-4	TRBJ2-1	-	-	TGTGCCAGCAGTTTAGCCGGGGAGAATGAGCAGTTCTTC	CASSLAGENEQFF
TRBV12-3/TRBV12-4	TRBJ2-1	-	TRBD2	TGTGCCAGCAGTCTCGGGACTAGCGGAGATGAGCAGTTCTTC	CASSLGTSGDEQFF
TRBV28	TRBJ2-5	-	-	TGTGCCAGCAGTTTAGGGGCCAAGAGGGTTGAGACCCAGTACTTC	CASSLGAKRVETQYF
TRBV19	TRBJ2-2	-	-	TGTGCCAGTAGTAGGGCCTGGGGGGAGCTGTTTTTT	CASSRAWGELFF
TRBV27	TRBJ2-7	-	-	TGTGCCAGCAGCCGATCATCTGACAGAAGATACTACGAGCAGTACTTC	CASSRSSDRRYYEQYF
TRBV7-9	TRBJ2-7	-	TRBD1	TGTGCCAGCAGCGACCCGGGACAGGGATACGAGCAGTACTTC	CASSDPGQGYEQYF
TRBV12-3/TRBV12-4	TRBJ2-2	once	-	TGTGCCAGCAGTTTTGCCAGGACCGGGGAGCTGTTTTTT	CASSFARTGELFF
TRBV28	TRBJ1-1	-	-	TGTGCCAGCAGTCCGTCTGGGGGTCCACTTGAAGCTTTCTTT	CASSPSGGPLEAFF
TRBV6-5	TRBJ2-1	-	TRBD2	TGTGCCAGCAGTTATTCCCCTAGCGGCCCAGGGAATGAGCAGTTCTTC	CASSYSPSGPGNEQFF
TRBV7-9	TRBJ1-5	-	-	TGTGCCAGCAGCGCCGAAAATCGTTTACCCCAGCATTTT	CASSAENRLPQHF
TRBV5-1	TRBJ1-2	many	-	TGCGCCAGCAGCTTGGAAGGGAATTCTAACTATGGCTACACCTTC	CASSLEGNSNYGYTF
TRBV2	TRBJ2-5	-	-	TGTGCCAGCAGGAGGAGTCCTGGAGAGACCCAGTACTTC	CASRRSPGETQYF
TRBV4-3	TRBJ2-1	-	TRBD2	TGCGCCAGCAGCCAAGTTGGGACTAGCGGGGAAGAGCAGTTCTTC	CASSQVGTSGEEQFF
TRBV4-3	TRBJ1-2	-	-	TGCGCCAGCAGCCAAGATCCCCTTCTAGGAAAAGGCTACACCTTC	CASSQDPLLGKGYTF
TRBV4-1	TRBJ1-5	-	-	TGCGCCAGCAGCCAAGATCCGTCAGGGTTCGGGCAGCCCCAGCATTTT	CASSQDPSGFGQPQHF
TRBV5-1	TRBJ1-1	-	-	TGCGCCAGCAGCTCAGATAACCGACGGGTCACTGAAGCTTTCTTT	CASSSDNRRVTEAFF
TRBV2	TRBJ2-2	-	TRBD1	TGTGCCAGCCGTACGGACAGGGCACCCGGGGAGCTGTTTTTT	CASRTDRAPGELFF
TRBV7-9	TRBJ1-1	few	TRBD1	TGTGCCAGCAGCTCAGGGGGCCGGGGCACTGAAGCTTTCTTT	CASSSGGRGTEAFF
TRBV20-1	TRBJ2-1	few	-	TGCAGTGCTAGAGGGAGCTTCGACAATGAGCAGTTCTTC	CSARGSFDNEQFF
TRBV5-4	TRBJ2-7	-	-	TGTGCCAGCAGCCGCGGTGGACAGTCCTCCTACGAGCAGTACTTC	CASSRGGQSSYEQYF
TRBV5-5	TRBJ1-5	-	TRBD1	TGTGCCAGCAGCTTCGACAGGGGACTCAATCAGCCCCAGCATTTT	CASSFDRGLNQPQHF
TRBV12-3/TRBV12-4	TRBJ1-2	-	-	TGTGCCAGCTCTTTGAGGGGGTTTGGCTACACCTTC	CASSLRGFGYTF
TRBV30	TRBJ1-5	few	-	TGTGCCTGGAGTGTACGATTCAGGGTGGATCAGCCCCAGCATTTT	CAWSVRFRVDQPQHF
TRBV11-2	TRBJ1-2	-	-	TGTGCCAGCAGCCCAGAGGGACGGGGGCGCGGCTACACCTTC	CASSPEGRGRGYTF
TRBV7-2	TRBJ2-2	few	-	TGTGCCAGCAGCCCATATATTGGGGAGCTGTTTTTT	CASSPYIGELFF
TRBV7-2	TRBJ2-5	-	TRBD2	TGTGCCAGCAGCTCCGGCAGCGGGGGCGGAGAGACCCAGTACTTC	CASSSGSGGGETQYF
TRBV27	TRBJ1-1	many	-	TGTGCCAGCAGACTCAGGGGTAACACTGAAGCTTTCTTT	CASRLRGNTEAFF
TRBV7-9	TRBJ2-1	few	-	TGTGCCAGCAGCCCAGTCGCTTTGGTGGATGAGCAGTTCTTC	CASSPVALVDEQFF
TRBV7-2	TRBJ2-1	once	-	TGTGCCAGCAGCTCTCAGGAAAGCTCCTACAATGAGCAGTTCTTC	CASSSQESSYNEQFF